The 24 T cell receptor beta chains listed next were all sequenced from one sample in a study of regulatory T cells in long-lasting Graves disease. In building TCR beta libraries, iRepertoire HTBI primers were used together with Arm-PCR of CDR3 regions. TCRdb ran MiXCR on the multiplex PCR reads and lists one entry per CDR3 protein. Counted here are 250,000 to 300,000 distinct CDR3 sequences, approximately 18% occurring once; the ten biggest clones make up around 15%. Specified time point: newly diagnosed GD, antithyroid drugs for less than 3 months. RNA extracted from PBMCs served as the sequencing template. These same data were also listed under a study on T cells in Graves' hyperthyroidism and ophthalmopathy.

Sequenced here: peripheral blood mononuclear cells (PBMCs), sampled at new diagnosis, from a patient treated with antithyroid drugs. The receptors derive from a woman aged 25 to 39 with Graves disease.

This clonotype was seen a few times. This sequence joins TRBV5-6 and TRBJ2-6; D remains ambiguous. This CDR3 is 15 amino acids long. The germline V gene has CDR1 SGHDT and CDR2 YYEEEE. Trimming pared 2 bases from V and 0 bases from J, leaving 6 bases between. CDR3 DNA sequence: TGTGCCAGCAGCTTCGGGTTCTCTGGGGCCAACGTCCTGACTTTC. Encoded protein: CASSFGFSGANVLTF. Full variable domain (missing parts from reference TRBV5-6 and TRBJ2-6): DAGVTQSPTHLIKTRGQQVTLRCSPKSGHDTVSWYQQALGQGPQFIFQYYEEEERQRGNFPDRFSGHQFPNYSSELNVNALLLGDSALYLCASSFGFSGANVLTFGAGSRLTVL.

As concerns this clonotype: One end of the junction varies from germline; a read error may be responsible. The V and J genes are TRBV3-1 and TRBJ1-1, with 8 bases matching TRBD1. The CDR3 is 15 amino acids. Germline lookup yields CDR1 LGHDT and CDR2 YNNKEL (reference sequence). CDR3 nucleotide sequence: TGTGGCAGCAGCCCGGGAGGACAGGGAAACACTGAAGCTTTCTTT. This sequence encodes CGSSPGGQGNTEAFF.

This clonotype was observed many times. This chain joins TRBV20-1 and TRBJ1-5; 7 bases agree with TRBD1. J lost 3 bases, V lost 1 base, and 9 bases had no gene match. In germline, CDR1 is DFQATT, CDR2 SNEGSKA (reference sequence). The CDR3 runs 16 residues. The CDR3 here is CSARGKGTAYNQPQHF. CDR3 DNA sequence: TGCAGTGCTAGAGGGAAAGGGACAGCCTACAATCAGCCCCAGCATTTT.

This clonotype was detected a few times. This chain joins TRBV29-1 and TRBJ1-4; TRBD1 agrees at 9 bases. The V segment lost 3 bases and the J segment 6 bases; nucleotides outside the gene matches: 14. Germline values: CDR1 SQVTM, CDR2 ANQGSEA. This CDR3 is 17 amino acids long. CDR3 coding DNA: TGCAGCGTTGAGAGGAGGGGACAGGGCGGGTTTGATGAAAAACTGTTTTTT. Translated: CSVERRGQGGFDEKLFF.

This clonotype was detected ten times or more. The chain joins TRBV7-9 to TRBJ1-2; 8 bases fit TRBD1. V lost 4 bases, J lost 4 bases, and 17 bases stayed unmatched. Germline CDR1 is SEHNR and CDR2 is FQNEAQ (reference sequence). The CDR3 loop spans 18 amino acids. As DNA, the CDR3 is TGTGCCAGCAGCTCACTTAGAACTGGGGACAGGCCCATCTATGGCTACACCTTC. It encodes CASSSLRTGDRPIYGYTF.

This clonotype was picked up many times. The CDR3 reads CSVWGWDRNTEAFF. In DNA form, the CDR3 reads TGCAGCGTTTGGGGGTGGGACAGGAACACTGAAGCTTTCTTT. The gene calls are TRBV29-1 and TRBJ1-1, with 7 bases that match TRBD1. Germline V gives CDR1 SQVTM, CDR2 ANQGSEA. CDR3 length: 14 amino acids. After removal of 5 bases from V and 1 base from J, the junction contained 7 bases not matched to a gene.

This clonotype was observed many times. The rearrangement uses TRBV11-2 and TRBJ2-7; D might be TRBD1 or TRBD2, each matching 5 bases. The CDR3 runs to 14 residues. V was clipped by 1 base and J by 7 bases, with 14 bases between them. Germline V CDR1 and CDR2: SGHAT, FQNNGV. For the CDR3, the DNA is TGTGCCAGCAGCTTAGTTCAACGGGGCCGGGAGCAGTACTTC. Its translation is CASSLVQRGREQYF. Filled out from reference TRBV11-2 and TRBJ2-7, the complete variable domain reads EAGVAQSPRYKIIEKRQSVAFWCNPISGHATLYWYQQILGQGPKLLIQFQNNGVVDDSQLPKDRFSAERLKGVDSTLKIQPAKLEDSAVYLCASSLVQRGREQYFGPGTRLTVT.

This clonotype was seen repeatedly, ten times or more. The chain links TRBV20-1 to TRBJ1-2; D ambiguous. Germline V lookup: CDR1 DFQATT, CDR2 SNEGSKA (reference sequence). CDR3 size: 14 residues. Trimming removed 2 bases from V and 4 bases from J, with 14 bases in between. The CDR3 DNA follows: TGCAGTGCTAGACCCCTAAGTCCTGCCTATGGCTACACCTTC. This translates into CSARPLSPAYGYTF.

This clonotype has a count of ten or more. This chain uses TRBV5-5 with TRBJ2-5; either TRBD1 or TRBD2 may supply D (5 bases each). The CDR3 runs 14 residues. V was clipped by 5 bases and J by 9 bases, with 20 bases between them. Looked up from germline, CDR1 is SGHKS and CDR2 is YYEKEE (reference sequence). The CDR3 protein is CASSSDYRVGAQYF. The CDR3 nucleotides are TGTGCCAGCAGTTCCGACTACCGCGTGGGGGCCCAGTACTTC.

The sample holds many counts of this clonotype. J is TRBJ1-1 and V is TRBV10-2; 8 bases are shared with TRBD1. With 0 bases clipped from V and 2 bases from J, the junction kept 8 bases outside the gene matches. There are 17 residues in the CDR3. The germline CDR1 and CDR2 sequences are WSHSY and SAAADI. The DNA of the CDR3 is TGCGCCAGCAGTGAGTCGAAGCAGGGGGCCCGAAACACTGAAGCTTTCTTT. This translates into CASSESKQGARNTEAFF.

This clonotype has ten or more counts. CDR3 in amino acids: CASSLVFRQNTEAFF. In nucleotides, the CDR3 is TGCGCCAGCAGCTTGGTTTTTCGCCAAAACACTGAAGCTTTCTTT. This sequence joins TRBV5-1 and TRBJ1-1; D not resolved. V lost 0 bases and J 2 bases, leaving 11 bases between the germline ends. CDR3 length equals 15 residues. The germline CDR1 and CDR2 sequences are SGHRS and YFSETQ.

This clonotype was found many times. The rearrangement joins TRBV4-1 to TRBJ2-5; either TRBD1 or TRBD2 may supply D (7 bases each). V gave up 1 base and J gave up 5 bases, with 14 bases separating them. CDR1 is MGHRA and CDR2 is YSYEKL in the germline V gene. The CDR3 is made up of 15 amino acids. The CDR3 reads CASSQGEGAFETQYF. Written as DNA, the CDR3 is TGCGCCAGCAGCCAAGGGGAGGGGGCTTTCGAGACCCAGTACTTC.

This clonotype was observed many times. The chain uses TRBV6-1 and TRBJ1-1; 12 bases are shared with TRBD1. CDR3 length: 16 amino acids. J was trimmed by 0 bases and V by 7 bases; bases with no gene match: 6. From germline, CDR1 is MNHNS and CDR2 SASEGT. CDR3 sequence (DNA): TGTGCCAGCATTCGGGACAGGGGGCAGATGAACACTGAAGCTTTCTTT. It specifies CASIRDRGQMNTEAFF.

This clonotype was counted many times. The V and J genes are TRBV20-1 and TRBJ2-7, with D possibly TRBD1 on 6 matching bases. Germline loops: CDR1 DFQATT, CDR2 SNEGSKA (reference sequence). The CDR3 contains 15 residues. The V and J ends lost 3 bases and 2 bases respectively, with 17 bases between them. The CDR3 sequence: CSASPTTGNTYEQYF. CDR3 DNA: TGCAGTGCTAGTCCCACCACAGGGAACACCTACGAGCAGTACTTC.

This clonotype was counted ten times or more. The chain joins TRBV20-1 to TRBJ2-3; no definite D call. V lost 0 bases and J 4 bases, leaving 17 bases between the germline ends. The germline V gene has CDR1 DFQATT and CDR2 SNEGSKA (reference sequence). This CDR3 region has 16 residues. The CDR3 DNA is TGCAGTGCTAGAGATTCCCAGGAAGCACACCCAGATACGCAGTATTTT. Amino acids: CSARDSQEAHPDTQYF.

A few counts support this clonotype. A read error may be the cause here, since a much bigger clone is one base away. V and J are TRBV20-1 and TRBJ1-1; D is perhaps TRBD1 (5 bases). Trimming removed 5 bases from V and 3 bases from J, with 13 bases in between. The CDR3 is made up of 13 amino acids. In germline, CDR1 is DFQATT, CDR2 SNEGSKA (reference sequence). The CDR3 protein is CSAGRGGDTEAFF. CDR3 nucleotide sequence: TGCAGTGCTGGAAGGGGTGGGGACACTGAAGCTTTCTTT.

This clonotype occurred many times. The chain uses TRBV20-1 and TRBJ1-2, with a possible D match to TRBD1 (5 bases). Germline V CDR1 and CDR2: DFQATT, SNEGSKA (reference sequence). The CDR3 covers 14 residues. The V and J ends lost 1 base and 3 bases respectively, with 12 bases between them. The CDR3 DNA follows: TGCAGTGCTAGAGTGTTGGGGGGAGACTATGGCTACACCTTC. Protein: CSARVLGGDYGYTF.

This clonotype has a count of ten or more. The V gene is TRBV20-1, the J gene TRBJ1-1; 9 positions agree with TRBD1. Germline loops: CDR1 DFQATT, CDR2 SNEGSKA (reference sequence). The CDR3 sequence is 14 residues long. Unmatched junction bases numbered 8, after V lost 3 bases and J lost 6 bases. CDR3 DNA sequence: TGCAGTGCTAGTAAGGACAGGGGATCGGCTGAAGCTTTCTTT. Encoded protein: CSASKDRGSAEAFF.

Ten or more counts support this clonotype. The chain carries TRBV5-6 and TRBJ1-2, with D tentatively TRBD1 (5 bases). This CDR3 is built from 16 residues. V was clipped by 0 bases and J by 4 bases, with 16 bases between them. Looked up from germline, CDR1 is SGHDT and CDR2 is YYEEEE. The CDR3 DNA reads TGTGCCAGCAGCTTGGCATTCCAGGGACCCGCCTATGGCTACACCTTC. This encodes CASSLAFQGPAYGYTF.

This clonotype turned up a few times. The rearrangement uses TRBV7-9 and TRBJ1-2; unclear D gene. The V gene lost 1 base and the J gene lost 2 bases, with 20 bases spanning the gap. CDR1 is SEHNR and CDR2 is FQNEAQ in the germline V gene (reference sequence). The CDR3 spans 18 residues. Written as DNA, the CDR3 is TGTGCCAGCAGCTTAGAGAAATTCGGCCAGAAAAAAAACTATGGCTACACCTTC. This translates into CASSLEKFGQKKNYGYTF.

This clonotype was observed at least ten times. The CDR3 DNA is TGTGCCAGCAGTCAGGTCGGCGGAGGGAGCACTGAAGCTTTCTTT. It specifies CASSQVGGGSTEAFF. The chain combines TRBV28 with TRBJ1-1; D unclear. Per the germline V gene, CDR1 is MDHEN and CDR2 is SYDVKM. The V gene lost 5 bases and the J gene lost 4 bases, with 17 bases spanning the gap. The CDR3 length is 15 residues. The whole variable domain, remainder taken from reference TRBV28 and TRBJ1-1, is DVKVTQSSRYLVKRTGEKVFLECVQDMDHENMFWYRQDPGLGLRLIYFSYDVKMKEKGDIPEGYSVSREKKERFSLILESASTNQTSMYLCASSQVGGGSTEAFFGQGTRLTVV.

Ten or more counts support this clonotype. One end of the junction fails to match germline, which may point to a read error. CDR3 coding DNA: TGTGCCAGCAGTTCCCAAGGGACGGACTCGCATGGACGTGTCTTC. Its protein is CASSSQGTDSHGRVF. The V and J genes are TRBV12-3 or TRBV12-4 and TRBJ1-2, with a tentative D call TRBD1 (5 bases). The CDR3 runs to 15 residues.

This clonotype occurred many times. The gene calls are TRBV2 and TRBJ1-5, with D possibly being TRBD1 (5 bases). Per germline, CDR1 SNHLY and CDR2 FYNNEI. The CDR3 totals 15 residues. Trimming removed 5 bases from V and 4 bases from J, with 15 bases in between. The CDR3 DNA reads as TGTGCCAGCAGTCCCGTGGGACGGAATAATCAGCCCCAGCATTTT. Its protein product is CASSPVGRNNQPQHF.

A word on this clonotype: This could be a read error, since a much larger clone is one nucleotide away. V is TRBV6-2 or TRBV6-3 and J is TRBJ2-2, with a possible D match to TRBD2 (5 bases). Trimming shortened V by 8 bases and J by 0 bases, and 22 bases separated the two germline ends. CDR1 and CDR2 (germline): MNHEY, SVGEGT. CDR3 length: 18 amino acids. The CDR3 DNA reads as TGTGCCAGCCAGGCGGTTGGTTCGGGAAAGACGAACACCGGGGAGCTGTTTTTT. Protein: CASQAVGSGKTNTGELFF.